This T cell receptor beta chain comes out of a study of PD-1 blockade in classical Hodgkin lymphoma. Generated by immunoSEQ multiplex PCR, the TCRdb table keeps only in-frame clones and is missing some. Among about 21,000 clones, around nine tenths were seen once, and the ten largest hold under 7%. V shed 3 bases, J shed 3 bases, and the junction held 3 bases outside the gene matches. Germline V gives CDR1 MNHEY, CDR2 SMNVEV (reference sequence). The CDR3 covers 15 residues. Indicated time point: newly diagnosed, previously untreated cHL patient sample. PBMCs, once thawed, yielded CD8+ T cells isolated by magnetic negative selection. Comparison relied on PBMCs that came from newly diagnosed, untreated classical Hodgkin lymphoma.

The receptor's source is a human donor with classical Hodgkin lymphoma. Sequences were obtained from CD8+ T cells from blood. The chain uses TRBV27 and TRBJ2-1; 9 bases match TRBD2. CDR3 coding DNA: TGTGCCAGCAGTTTTGGCGGGAGGGACTACAATGAGCAGTTCTTC. Its protein is CASSFGGRDYNEQFF.